These T cell receptor beta chains were read from a single sample in a study of response to subunit inactivated influenza vaccine. TCRdb ran MiXCR on the RT-PCR reads and lists one entry per CDR3 protein. The sample holds 700,000 to 800,000 distinct CDR3 sequences, less than 20% seen once. The sequencing used PBMCs from blood, collected roughly 5 days after vaccination. The receptors stem from a man in his fifties or sixties who received an inactivated influenza vaccine. The conserved cysteine and the conserved F or W are not part of the CDR3 here. D genes are given only for firm matches.

V gene | D gene | CDR3 protein
TRBV6-2/TRBV6-3 | . | ASSPTGFINTVGT
TRBV9 | . | ASSLRSANTGELF
TRBV15 | . | ATSGGLKETQY
TRBV20-1 | . | SARERKGPPYEQY
TRBV3-1 | TRBD2 | ASSQGSSGRYEQF
TRBV6-2/TRBV6-3 | . | ASRSRGSRNTGELF
TRBV10-1 | . | ASSASALDEQF
TRBV27 | . | ASSPQGAGLVQY
TRBV28 | . | ASRWTPSGNQPQH
TRBV11-2 | . | ASSLEVGTYSPLH
TRBV12-3/TRBV12-4 | . | ASRDFNSNQPQH
TRBV6-2/TRBV6-3 | . | ASRPGRNSGNTIY
TRBV5-1 | TRBD2 | ASSLGREGDEQY
TRBV5-7 | . | ASSVQGDYGYT
TRBV20-1 | . | SLVDGRSHYGYT
TRBV14 | . | ASSQGRIRSYNEQF
TRBV7-9 | TRBD2 | ASSPLGGAYNEQF
TRBV4-3 | . | ASSQGGGRYGYT
TRBV10-3 | . | AISERTGELF
TRBV12-5 | . | ASGLTYPQH
TRBV12-3/TRBV12-4 | TRBD1 | ASSLPRRGQGGNIQY
TRBV7-8 | . | ASSLLRYSNQPQH